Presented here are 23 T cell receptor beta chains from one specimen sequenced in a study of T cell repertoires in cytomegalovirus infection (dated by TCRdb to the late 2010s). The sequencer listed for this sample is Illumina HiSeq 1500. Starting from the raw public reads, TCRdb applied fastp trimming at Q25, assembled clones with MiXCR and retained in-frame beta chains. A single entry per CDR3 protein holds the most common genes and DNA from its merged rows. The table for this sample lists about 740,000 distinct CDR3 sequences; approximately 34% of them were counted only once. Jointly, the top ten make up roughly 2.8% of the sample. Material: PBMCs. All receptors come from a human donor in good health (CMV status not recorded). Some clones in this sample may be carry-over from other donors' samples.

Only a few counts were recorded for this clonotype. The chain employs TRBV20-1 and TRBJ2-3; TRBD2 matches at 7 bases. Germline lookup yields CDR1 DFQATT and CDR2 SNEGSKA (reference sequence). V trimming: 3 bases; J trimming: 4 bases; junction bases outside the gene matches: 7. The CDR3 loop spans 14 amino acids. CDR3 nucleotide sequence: TGCAGTGCTAGTGGGGGGGAAGAGGCAGATACGCAGTATTTT. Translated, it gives CSASGGEEADTQYF.

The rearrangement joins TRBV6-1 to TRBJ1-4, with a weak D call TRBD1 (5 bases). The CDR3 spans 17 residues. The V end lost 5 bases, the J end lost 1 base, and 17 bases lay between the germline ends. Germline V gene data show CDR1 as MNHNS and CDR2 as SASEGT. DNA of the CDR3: TGTGCCAGCAGTCCGGGGACCGCCGATAGAACTAATGAAAAACTGTTTTTT. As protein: CASSPGTADRTNEKLFF.

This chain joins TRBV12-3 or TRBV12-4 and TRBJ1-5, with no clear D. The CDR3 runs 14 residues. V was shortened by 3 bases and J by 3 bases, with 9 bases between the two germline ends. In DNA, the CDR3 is TGTGCCAGCAGTTTCTCCGCTTACAATCAGCCCCAGCATTTT. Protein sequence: CASSFSAYNQPQHF.

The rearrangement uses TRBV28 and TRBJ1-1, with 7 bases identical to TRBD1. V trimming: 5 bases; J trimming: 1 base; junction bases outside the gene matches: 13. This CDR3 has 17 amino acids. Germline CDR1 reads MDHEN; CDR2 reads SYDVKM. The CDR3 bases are TGTGCCAGCAGTGCTATCGGAATGGGACAGCCGAACACTGAAGCTTTCTTT. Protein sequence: CASSAIGMGQPNTEAFF. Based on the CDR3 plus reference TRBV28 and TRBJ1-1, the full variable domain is DVKVTQSSRYLVKRTGEKVFLECVQDMDHENMFWYRQDPGLGLRLIYFSYDVKMKEKGDIPEGYSVSREKKERFSLILESASTNQTSMYLCASSAIGMGQPNTEAFFGQGTRLTVV.

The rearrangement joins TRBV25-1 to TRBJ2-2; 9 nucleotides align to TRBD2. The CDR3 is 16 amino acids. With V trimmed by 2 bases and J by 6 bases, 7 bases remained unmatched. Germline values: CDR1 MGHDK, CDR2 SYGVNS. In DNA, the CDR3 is TGTGCCAGCAGTGAAGGGACTAGCCCTCGATCCGGGGAGCTGTTTTTT. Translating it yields CASSEGTSPRSGELFF.

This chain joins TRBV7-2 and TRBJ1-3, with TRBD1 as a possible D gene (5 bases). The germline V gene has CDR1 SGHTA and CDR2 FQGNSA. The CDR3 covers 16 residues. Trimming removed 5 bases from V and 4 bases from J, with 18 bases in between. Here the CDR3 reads CASSLRLGTGGNTIYF. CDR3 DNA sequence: TGTGCCAGCAGCCTCCGCCTCGGGACGGGAGGAAACACCATATATTTT.

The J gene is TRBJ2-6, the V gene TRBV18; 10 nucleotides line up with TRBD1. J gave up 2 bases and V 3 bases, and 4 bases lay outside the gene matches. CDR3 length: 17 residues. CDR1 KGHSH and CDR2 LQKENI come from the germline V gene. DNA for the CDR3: TGTGCCAGCTCACCGTCGGGACAGGGGACTGGGGCCAACGTCCTGACTTTC. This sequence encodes CASSPSGQGTGANVLTF.

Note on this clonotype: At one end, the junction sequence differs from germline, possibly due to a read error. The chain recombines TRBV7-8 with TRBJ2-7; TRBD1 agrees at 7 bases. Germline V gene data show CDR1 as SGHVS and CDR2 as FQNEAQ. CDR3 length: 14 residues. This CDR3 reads CASSKTTGAHELYF. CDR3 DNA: TGTGCCAGCAGCAAGACCACAGGGGCCCACGAGCTGTACTTC.

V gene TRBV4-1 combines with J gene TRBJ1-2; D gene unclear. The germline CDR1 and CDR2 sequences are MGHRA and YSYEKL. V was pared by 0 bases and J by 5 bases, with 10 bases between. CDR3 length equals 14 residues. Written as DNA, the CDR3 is TGCGCCAGCAGCCAAGATTCGACCGGATATGGCTACACCTTC. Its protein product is CASSQDSTGYGYTF.

CDR3 region: CASSIYRDTGELFF. The CDR3 DNA sequence: TGTGCCAGTAGTATATACAGGGACACCGGGGAGCTGTTTTTT. The rearrangement joins TRBV19 to TRBJ2-2, with TRBD1 as a possible D gene (6 bases). V lost 2 bases and J lost 3, with 7 bases in between. The CDR3 has 14 amino acids. Germline CDR1 LNHDA, CDR2 SQIVND (reference sequence).

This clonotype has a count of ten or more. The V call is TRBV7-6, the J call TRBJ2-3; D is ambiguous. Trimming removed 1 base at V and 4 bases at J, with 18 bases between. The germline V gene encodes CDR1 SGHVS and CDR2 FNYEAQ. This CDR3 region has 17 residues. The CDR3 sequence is CASSLGTTTPASDTQYF. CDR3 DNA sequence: TGTGCCAGCAGCTTAGGTACGACAACTCCCGCCTCAGATACGCAGTATTTT.

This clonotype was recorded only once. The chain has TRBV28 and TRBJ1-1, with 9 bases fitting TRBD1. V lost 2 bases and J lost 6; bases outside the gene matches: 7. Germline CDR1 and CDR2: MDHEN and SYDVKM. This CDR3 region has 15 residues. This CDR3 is CASSLGGQGRPEAFF. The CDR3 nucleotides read TGTGCCAGCAGTTTAGGGGGACAGGGTAGGCCTGAAGCTTTCTTT.

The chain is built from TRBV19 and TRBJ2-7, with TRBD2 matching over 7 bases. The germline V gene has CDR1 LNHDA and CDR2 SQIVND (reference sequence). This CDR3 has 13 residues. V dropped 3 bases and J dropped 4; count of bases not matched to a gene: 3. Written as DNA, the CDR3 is TGTGCCAGTAGTATGTTCGGGGGGTACGAGCAGTACTTC. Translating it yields CASSMFGGYEQYF.

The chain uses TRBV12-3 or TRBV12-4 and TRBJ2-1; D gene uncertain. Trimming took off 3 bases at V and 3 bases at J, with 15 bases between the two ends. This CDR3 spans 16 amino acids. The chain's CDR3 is CASSLRQPRIYNEQFF. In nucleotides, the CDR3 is TGTGCCAGCAGTTTGCGTCAGCCTAGGATCTACAATGAGCAGTTCTTC.

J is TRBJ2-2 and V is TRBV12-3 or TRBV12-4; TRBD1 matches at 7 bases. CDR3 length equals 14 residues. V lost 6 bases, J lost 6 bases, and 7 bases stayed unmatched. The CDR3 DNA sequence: TGTGCCAGCAGACCCCCCCAGGGGGCCGGGGAGCTGTTTTTT. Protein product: CASRPPQGAGELFF.

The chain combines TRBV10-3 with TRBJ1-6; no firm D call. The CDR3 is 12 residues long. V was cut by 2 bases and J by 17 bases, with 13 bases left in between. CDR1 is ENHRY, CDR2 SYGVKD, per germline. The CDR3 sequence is CAISEATGSFHF. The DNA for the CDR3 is TGTGCCATCAGTGAGGCAACTGGAAGTTTCCACTTT.

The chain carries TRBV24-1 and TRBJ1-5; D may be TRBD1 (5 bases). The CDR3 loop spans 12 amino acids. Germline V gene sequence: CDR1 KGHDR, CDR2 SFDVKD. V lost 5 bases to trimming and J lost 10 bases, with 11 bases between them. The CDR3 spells CATSGGRGPQHF. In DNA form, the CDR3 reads TGTGCCACCAGTGGTGGGAGGGGTCCCCAGCATTTT.

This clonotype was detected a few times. CDR3 in DNA: TGCGCCACCCAAATTCTACCGGGACAGACCTATGGCTACACCTTC. Amino acids: CATQILPGQTYGYTF. The chain is built from TRBV5-1 and TRBJ1-2; 7 nucleotides line up with TRBD1. CDR1 is SGHRS and CDR2 is YFSETQ in the germline V gene. The ends lost 9 bases at V and 4 bases at J; junction bases unmatched: 15. The CDR3 length is 15 residues.

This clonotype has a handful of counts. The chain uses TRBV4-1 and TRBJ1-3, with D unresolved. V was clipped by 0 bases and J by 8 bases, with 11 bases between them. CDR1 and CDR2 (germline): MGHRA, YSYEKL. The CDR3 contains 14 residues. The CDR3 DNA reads TGCGCCAGCAGCCAAGATGCCGGGAGATACACCATATATTTT. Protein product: CASSQDAGRYTIYF.

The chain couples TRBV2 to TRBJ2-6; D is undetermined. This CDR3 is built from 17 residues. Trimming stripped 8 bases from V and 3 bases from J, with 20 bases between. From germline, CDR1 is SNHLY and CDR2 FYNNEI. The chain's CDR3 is CASPDMGPYLGANVLTF. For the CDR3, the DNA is TGTGCCAGCCCGGATATGGGCCCTTACCTTGGGGCCAACGTCCTGACTTTC.

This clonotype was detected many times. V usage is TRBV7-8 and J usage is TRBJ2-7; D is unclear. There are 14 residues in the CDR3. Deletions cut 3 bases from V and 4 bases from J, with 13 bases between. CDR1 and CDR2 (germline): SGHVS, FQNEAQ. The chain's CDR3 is CASSLGRKGYEQYF. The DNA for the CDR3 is TGTGCCAGCAGCTTGGGTCGGAAAGGATACGAGCAGTACTTC.

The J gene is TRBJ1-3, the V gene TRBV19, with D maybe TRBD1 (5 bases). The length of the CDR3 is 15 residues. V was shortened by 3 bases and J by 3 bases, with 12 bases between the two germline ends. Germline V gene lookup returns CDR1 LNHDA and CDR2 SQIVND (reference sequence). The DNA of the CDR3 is TGTGCCAGTAGTATTGGGGGTACAGATGGAAACACCATATATTTT. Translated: CASSIGGTDGNTIYF.

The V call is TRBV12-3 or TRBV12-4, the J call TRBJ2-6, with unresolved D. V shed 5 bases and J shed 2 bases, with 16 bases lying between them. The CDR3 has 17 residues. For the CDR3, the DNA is TGTGCCAGCAGTCCCCAGCTTGGTAGGGCTGGGGCCAACGTCCTGACTTTC. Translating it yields CASSPQLGRAGANVLTF.